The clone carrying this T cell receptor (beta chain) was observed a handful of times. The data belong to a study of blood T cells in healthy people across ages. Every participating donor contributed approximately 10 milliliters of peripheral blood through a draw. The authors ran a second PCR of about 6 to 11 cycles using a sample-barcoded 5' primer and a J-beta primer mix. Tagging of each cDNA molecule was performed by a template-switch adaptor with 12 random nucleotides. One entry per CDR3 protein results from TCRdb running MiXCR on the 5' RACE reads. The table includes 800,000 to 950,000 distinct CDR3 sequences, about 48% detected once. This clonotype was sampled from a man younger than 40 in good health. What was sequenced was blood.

In nucleotides, the CDR3 is TGTGCCAGCAGCCAAGAAAAGGGTCTGAGCTCTGGGGCCAACGTCCTGACTTTC. Translated, it gives CASSQEKGLSSGANVLTF. The chain couples TRBV4-2 to TRBJ2-6; D is undetermined. V was shortened by 0 bases and J by 0 bases, with 12 bases between the two germline ends. Germline CDR1 is LGHNA and CDR2 is YNFKEQ. The CDR3 totals 18 residues.